One sample yielded the 14 T cell receptor beta chains listed below, sequenced in a study of T cells in Graves' hyperthyroidism and ophthalmopathy (dated by TCRdb to between 2019 and 2020). Libraries were made using multiplex PCR. Sequencing used an Illumina HiSeq 2000. The TCR beta CDR3 regions were amplified from the RNA transcripts. The TCR CDR3 was subjected to a first round of RT-PCR using the HTBI primer set and the Qiagen OneStep RT-PCR kit. Through fastp at Q25 and MiXCR, TCRdb rebuilt clones from the public reads, retaining in-frame beta chains. Here each entry gathers all rows of one CDR3 protein and keeps the most common genes and DNA. In all, the sample holds around 530,000 distinct CDR3 sequences, and 17% of those were seen once. In total, the top ten clones hold 15% to 20% of the sample. The sequenced sample consisted of blood. These receptors all stem from a woman aged 18-35 years with Graves' ophthalmopathy.

This clonotype has only one observation. A read error may account for a junction end that differs from germline. This chain links TRBV6-1 with TRBJ1-2; 11 bases are a match to TRBD1. The CDR3 totals 17 residues. The germline CDR1 and CDR2 sequences are MNHNS and SASEGT. DNA of the CDR3: TGTGCCTGCAGTGTAACCGGGACAGGGGGTCTGTCCTATGGCTACACCTTC. Translation gives CACSVTGTGGLSYGYTF.

This clonotype was observed at least ten times. The gene calls are TRBV5-1 and TRBJ1-1, with D tentatively TRBD1 (5 bases). The V and J ends lost 6 bases and 1 base respectively, with 10 bases between them. Germline values: CDR1 SGHRS, CDR2 YFSETQ. There are 13 residues in the CDR3. CDR3 DNA: TGCGCCAGCACTTCGGGACGGAACACTGAAGCTTTCTTT. It translates to CASTSGRNTEAFF.

This clonotype was counted many times. The chain recombines TRBV3-1 with TRBJ2-3; 13 bases match TRBD2. With V trimmed by 4 bases and J by 7 bases, 5 bases remained unmatched. This CDR3 is built from 15 residues. Germline CDR1 reads LGHDT; CDR2 reads YNNKEL (reference sequence). For the CDR3, the DNA is TGTGCCAGCAGCCGCGGGACTAGCGGGGAGTATACGCAGTATTTT. Protein: CASSRGTSGEYTQYF.

A remark on this clonotype: One base away lies a much larger clone, so this may be a sequencing read error. In DNA form, the CDR3 reads TGTGCCAGCAGCTTAGCCACAGTGCGCGGAGCTTTCTTT. This gives the protein CASSLATVRGAFF. The rearrangement uses TRBV7-9 and TRBJ1-1; D gene unclear. The germline V gene has CDR1 SEHNR and CDR2 FQNEAQ (reference sequence). Deletions cut 0 bases from V and 10 bases from J, with 12 bases between. This CDR3 comprises 13 residues.

A few counts support this clonotype. The V and J genes are TRBV7-9 and TRBJ2-1; 11 bases match TRBD2. With V trimmed by 2 bases and J by 9 bases, 12 bases remained unmatched. CDR1 and CDR2 from the germline V gene are SEHNR and FQNEAQ (reference sequence). This CDR3 region has 17 residues. CDR3 DNA: TGTGCCAGCAGCTTAACCCCCGGGACTAGCGGTCCGGGTGAGCAGTTCTTC. This gives the protein CASSLTPGTSGPGEQFF.

The chain employs TRBV28 and TRBJ1-3, with TRBD1 matching 7 bases. The CDR3 covers 16 residues. The V gene end was trimmed by 3 bases and the J gene end by 4 bases; junction bases not matched to a gene: 9. Looked up from germline, CDR1 is MDHEN and CDR2 is SYDVKM. The DNA of the CDR3 is TGTGCCAGCAGTTTTAACGCAGGGGGGGTGGGAAACACCATATATTTT. Its translation is CASSFNAGGVGNTIYF.

This clonotype has ten or more counts. The V gene is TRBV28, the J gene TRBJ1-5; D not certain. Trimming stripped 2 bases from V and 0 bases from J, with 5 bases between. Germline V gene data show CDR1 as MDHEN and CDR2 as SYDVKM. This CDR3 spans 14 amino acids. CDR3 loop: CASSLLASNQPQHF. The CDR3 DNA sequence: TGTGCCAGCAGTTTACTGGCTAGCAATCAGCCCCAGCATTTT.

The V gene is TRBV10-2, the J gene TRBJ2-3; the match to TRBD2 covers 11 bases. From germline, CDR1 is WSHSY and CDR2 SAAADI. V lost 10 bases and J lost 0; bases outside the gene matches: 6. The CDR3 runs to 15 residues. CDR3 in DNA: TGCGCCACCGGGACTAGCGGAAGTAGCACAGATACGCAGTATTTT. As protein: CATGTSGSSTDTQYF.

This clonotype was seen repeatedly, ten times or more. The chain joins TRBV5-1 to TRBJ2-1; TRBD2 aligns across 11 bases. Per the germline V gene, CDR1 is SGHRS and CDR2 is YFSETQ. The CDR3 spans 15 residues. Trimming cost V 4 bases and J 7 bases; bases outside gene matches: 7. CDR3 loop: CASSPGTSGLNEQFF. DNA of the CDR3: TGCGCCAGCAGCCCAGGGACTAGCGGCTTAAATGAGCAGTTCTTC.

A remark on this clonotype: A much larger clone lies a single base off, so this may be a read error. The chain recombines TRBV20-1 with TRBJ2-7, with a possible D match to TRBD2 (5 bases). Per germline, CDR1 DFQATT and CDR2 SNEGSKA (reference sequence). The CDR3 is 11 amino acids. The CDR3, as DNA: TGCAATGCTAGCCGGGACTACGAGCAGTACTTC. Translation: CNASRDYEQYF.

This clonotype appeared a few times. CDR3 DNA sequence: TGTGCCAGCAGTTTTTCCCCGGGAGCCGAAGCTTTCTTT. Encoded protein: CASSFSPGAEAFF. The V and J genes are TRBV6-1 and TRBJ1-1; D is unresolved. Between the trimmed V and J ends, which lost 5 bases and 8 bases, there was a span of 15 bases. From germline, CDR1 is MNHNS and CDR2 SASEGT. The CDR3 spans 13 residues.

The rearrangement uses TRBV10-2 and TRBJ2-1, with TRBD2 identical over 14 bases. V was pared by 6 bases and J by 9 bases, with 4 bases of the junction left unmatched. CDR1 is WSHSY and CDR2 is SAAADI in the germline V gene. The length of the CDR3 is 14 residues. The CDR3 here is CASSGLAGGSEQFF. CDR3 sequence (DNA): TGCGCCAGCAGCGGACTAGCGGGAGGTAGTGAGCAGTTCTTC.

This clonotype was counted between two and nine times. The V and J genes are TRBV12-3 or TRBV12-4 and TRBJ1-1; D may be TRBD1 (6 bases). V was clipped by 5 bases and J by 4 bases, with 14 bases between them. This CDR3 spans 14 amino acids. The CDR3 region has the DNA TGTGCCAGCAGTCTATGGCAGGGGAGCACTGAAGCTTTCTTT. Its protein product is CASSLWQGSTEAFF.

J is TRBJ2-3 and V is TRBV19; maybe TRBD1 (5 bases). Per germline, CDR1 LNHDA and CDR2 SQIVND (reference sequence). Trimming removed 10 bases at V and 5 bases at J, with 16 bases between. The CDR3 extends over 13 amino acids. In DNA form, the CDR3 reads TGTGCCACTAGACAGAATGGAAGAGATACGCAGTATTTT. It translates to CATRQNGRDTQYF.